The 29 T cell receptor beta chains below all came from one sample that was sequenced in a study of T cell changes during pregnancy in multiple sclerosis. Repertoires were generated with immunoSEQ multiplex PCR, while TCRdb's copy carries only in-frame clones and drops some. This repertoire shows under 20,000 clones, about 85% found once; its top ten account for over 9%. Sequences were derived from CD8+ T cells from peripheral blood mononuclear cells, sampled after pregnancy. These receptors all come from a female donor with multiple sclerosis, enrolled in a pregnancy study.

This clone was seen only once. This sequence joins TRBV4-3 and TRBJ2-3; D unclear. The CDR3 is 15 amino acids. Looked up from germline, CDR1 is LGHNA and CDR2 is YSLEER. V was trimmed by 0 bases and J by 2 bases, leaving 9 bases between them. CDR3 sequence (DNA): TGCGCCAGCAGCCAAGATCAGGCCAACACAGATACGCAGTATTTT. It specifies CASSQDQANTDTQYF.

The V and J genes are TRBV6-4 and TRBJ2-3; D is ambiguous. The CDR3 length is 14 residues. V was clipped by 3 bases and J by 0 bases, with 7 bases between them. Germline CDR1 reads MRHNA; CDR2 reads SNTAGT. CDR3 nucleotides: TGTGCCAGCAGTGATTCCGGGAGCACAGATACGCAGTATTTT. It encodes CASSDSGSTDTQYF.

Here the CDR3 DNA reads TGTGCCAGCTCTCCCGGGATCTCCTACGAGCAGTACTTC. This codes for CASSPGISYEQYF. The rearrangement links TRBV6-6 to TRBJ2-7; D might be TRBD2 (5 bases). Looked up from germline, CDR1 is MNHNY and CDR2 is SVGAGI (reference sequence). V was pared by 8 bases and J by 0 bases, with 11 bases between. CDR3 length: 13 residues.

The chain uses TRBV18 and TRBJ2-5, with TRBD2 identical over 7 bases. Trimming at V came to 0 bases and at J to 2 bases, leaving 0 bases not matched to a gene. The germline CDR1 and CDR2 sequences are KGHSH and LQKENI. CDR3 size: 14 residues. CDR3 nucleotide sequence: TGTGCCAGCTCACCACCGGGACTACAAGAGACCCAGTACTTC. Protein sequence: CASSPPGLQETQYF. The full variable domain, with the rest looked up from reference TRBV18 and TRBJ2-5, is NAGVMQNPRHLVRRRGQEARLRCSPMKGHSHVYWYRQLPEEGLKFMVYLQKENIIDESGMPKERFSAEFPKEGPSILRIQQVVRGDSAAYFCASSPPGLQETQYFGPGTRLLVL.

The CDR3 region has the DNA TGTGCCAGCAGCTTAATGCAGGGGGCGGACACTGAAGCTTTCTTT. Translated, it gives CASSLMQGADTEAFF. The chain couples TRBV7-2 to TRBJ1-1, with 8 positions matching TRBD1. The CDR3 spans 15 residues. Germline CDR1 SGHTA, CDR2 FQGNSA. Unmatched junction bases numbered 5, after V lost 2 bases and J lost 3 bases.

This clone was seen just once. This may come from a read error, since a much larger clone is one base off. In the same sample, other DNA sequences code for this CDR3. This chain joins TRBV27 and TRBJ1-1; D gene unclear. V lost 3 bases to trimming and J lost 4 bases, with 9 bases between them. The CDR3 spans 13 residues. Germline loops: CDR1 MNHEY, CDR2 SMNVEV (reference sequence). The CDR3 DNA reads TGTGCCAGCAGTTTGGGTCGGGGCACTGAAGCTTTCTTT. Its protein is CASSLGRGTEAFF.

The chain employs TRBV7-8 and TRBJ2-2; no clear D. Germline V lookup: CDR1 SGHVS, CDR2 FQNEAQ. There are 11 residues in the CDR3. V was trimmed by 5 bases and J by 4 bases, leaving 2 bases between them. As DNA, the CDR3 is TGTGCCAGCAGCCTCACCGGGGAGCTGTTTTTT. As protein: CASSLTGELFF.

This chain connects TRBV6-4 to TRBJ2-1, with 7 bases aligning to TRBD2. The CDR3 is 15 residues long. Germline trimming cut 0 bases from V and 4 bases from J; bases unmatched to any gene: 3. Germline CDR1 is MRHNA and CDR2 is SNTAGT. The CDR3: CASSDSAGFYNEQFF. The CDR3 DNA reads TGTGCCAGCAGTGACTCAGCGGGATTTTACAATGAGCAGTTCTTC.

This clone was picked up a small number of times. This sequence joins TRBV7-6 and TRBJ1-5; 8 nucleotides align to TRBD1. Germline values: CDR1 SGHVS, CDR2 FNYEAQ. Trimming took 6 bases from V and 7 from J; bases not matched to a gene: 5. CDR3 length equals 13 residues. The CDR3 is CASSSGGVQPQHF. The CDR3 DNA follows: TGTGCCAGCAGTTCAGGGGGCGTCCAGCCCCAGCATTTT.

The chain employs TRBV7-3 and TRBJ2-1; 11 nucleotides match TRBD2. The CDR3 covers 15 residues. Germline V gives CDR1 SGHTA, CDR2 FQGTGA. V lost 5 bases and J lost 5; bases outside the gene matches: 5. The CDR3, as DNA: TGTGCCAGCAGCCCAGCGGGACTAGCGGACAATGAGCAGTTCTTC. Translation gives CASSPAGLADNEQFF.

V is TRBV5-1 and J is TRBJ2-5; 16 bases map to TRBD2. The V gene's germline CDR1 is SGHRS and CDR2 YFSETQ. V dropped 7 bases and J dropped 2; count of bases not matched to a gene: 5. CDR3 length: 16 residues. The CDR3 coding sequence is TGCGCCAGCGGGGGACTAGCGGGGGGGATTCAAGAGACCCAGTACTTC. This translates into CASGGLAGGIQETQYF. Variable domain in full (rest from reference TRBV5-1 and TRBJ2-5): KAGVTQTPRYLIKTRGQQVTLSCSPISGHRSVSWYQQTPGQGLQFLFEYFSETQRNKGNFPGRFSGRQFSNSRSEMNVSTLELGDSALYLCASGGLAGGIQETQYFGPGTRLLVL.

The V gene is TRBV7-6, the J gene TRBJ2-3, with D maybe TRBD2 (5 bases). The V and J ends lost 0 bases and 1 base respectively, with 5 bases between them. This CDR3 contains 14 residues. Germline V gene lookup returns CDR1 SGHVS and CDR2 FNYEAQ. CDR3 region: CASSLAEGTDTQYF. Written as DNA, the CDR3 is TGTGCCAGCAGCTTAGCGGAGGGCACAGATACGCAGTATTTT. Filled out from reference TRBV7-6 and TRBJ2-3, the complete variable domain reads GAGVSQSPRYKVTKRGQDVALRCDPISGHVSLYWYRQALGQGPEFLTYFNYEAQQDKSGLPNDRFSAERPEGSISTLTIQRTEQRDSAMYRCASSLAEGTDTQYFGPGTRLTVL.

V is TRBV21-1 and J is TRBJ2-1; TRBD2, as called in the table, went unchecked against the DNA. TRBV21-1 corresponds to a pseudogene. CDR3 length equals 16 residues. The CDR3 DNA sequence: TGTGCCAGCAGCAAAGACGGTAGCGGGAGTTCTGATGAGCAGTTCTTC. Amino acids: CASSKDGSGSSDEQFF.

V gene TRBV28 combines with J gene TRBJ2-7, with a possible D match to TRBD1 (5 bases). V was cut by 6 bases and J by 4 bases, with 7 bases left in between. Germline values: CDR1 MDHEN, CDR2 SYDVKM. CDR3 length equals 11 residues. This chain's CDR3 is CASSQGYEQYF. The CDR3 bases are TGTGCCAGCAGCCAGGGTTACGAGCAGTACTTC.

The chain combines TRBV27 with TRBJ1-6; weak D call: TRBD1 (5 bases). In germline, CDR1 is MNHEY, CDR2 SMNVEV (reference sequence). The V and J ends lost 3 bases and 7 bases respectively, with 13 bases between them. This CDR3 spans 15 amino acids. Here the CDR3 DNA reads TGTGCCAGCAGTTTTTTAGGGGTAGGAAATTCACCCCTCCACTTT. This codes for CASSFLGVGNSPLHF.

The chain joins TRBV27 to TRBJ2-7; 8 bases match TRBD2. The CDR3 is 14 residues long. CDR1 and CDR2 (germline): MNHEY, SMNVEV (reference sequence). The J segment lost 5 bases and the V segment lost 2 bases, leaving 5 bases of the junction unmatched. CDR3 sequence: CASSLMAGGHEQYF. CDR3 nucleotides: TGTGCCAGCAGTTTAATGGCGGGGGGCCACGAGCAGTACTTC.

The chain couples TRBV6-6 to TRBJ1-4; D is unclear. The CDR3 contains 14 residues. Trimming took off 2 bases at V and 2 bases at J, with 6 bases between the two ends. Germline CDR1 is MNHNY and CDR2 is SVGAGI (reference sequence). The CDR3: CASSYVSTNEKLFF. CDR3 nucleotides: TGTGCCAGCAGTTACGTGAGCACTAATGAAAAACTGTTTTTT.

The chain has TRBV7-9 and TRBJ2-7; 8 bases map to TRBD1. The CDR3 is 14 amino acids. V was pared by 5 bases and J by 2 bases, with 5 bases of the junction left unmatched. Germline-derived CDR1 and CDR2 are SEHNR and FQNEAQ (reference sequence). The CDR3 spells CASSTRDRPYEQYF. The CDR3 bases are TGTGCCAGCAGCACCCGGGACAGGCCCTACGAGCAGTACTTC. Full variable domain (missing parts from reference TRBV7-9 and TRBJ2-7): DTGVSQNPRHKITKRGQNVTFRCDPISEHNRLYWYRQTLGQGPEFLTYFQNEAQLEKSRLLSDRFSAERPKGSFSTLEIQRTEQGDSAMYLCASSTRDRPYEQYFGPGTRLTVT.

The chain joins TRBV27 to TRBJ2-3; TRBD2 aligns across 7 bases. J gave up 6 bases and V 1 base, and 7 bases lay outside the gene matches. The CDR3 loop spans 15 amino acids. CDR1 and CDR2 (germline): MNHEY, SMNVEV (reference sequence). CDR3 loop: CASSLFAGAVDTQYF. CDR3 DNA sequence: TGTGCCAGCAGTTTATTTGCGGGAGCGGTGGATACGCAGTATTTT.

This clone showed up just a few times. V usage is TRBV30 and J usage is TRBJ1-1; 7 nucleotides match TRBD1. There are 14 residues in the CDR3. Germline CDR1 reads GTSNPN; CDR2 reads SVGIG (reference sequence). Unmatched junction bases numbered 6, after V lost 0 bases and J lost 5 bases. The CDR3, as DNA: TGTGCCTGGAGTGTTGGGGCAGGGGGGACTGAAGCTTTCTTT. It codes for CAWSVGAGGTEAFF.

CDR3 protein: CASSLGQGHQPQHF. The CDR3 DNA reads as TGTGCCAGCAGTTTGGGACAGGGTCATCAGCCCCAGCATTTT. V and J are TRBV28 and TRBJ1-5; TRBD1 agrees at 9 bases. V lost 3 bases and J lost 5; bases outside the gene matches: 2. Germline assignment: CDR1 MDHEN and CDR2 SYDVKM. The CDR3 has 14 amino acids.

V and J are TRBV19 and TRBJ2-1; 7 positions agree with TRBD1. V was pared by 3 bases and J by 1 base, with 3 bases of the junction left unmatched. Germline V gene lookup returns CDR1 LNHDA and CDR2 SQIVND (reference sequence). The CDR3 length is 15 residues. CDR3 in amino acids: CASSITGESYNEQFF. As DNA, the CDR3 is TGTGCCAGTAGTATCACAGGGGAGTCCTACAATGAGCAGTTCTTC.

The chain recombines TRBV15 with TRBJ2-1; 14 nucleotides align to TRBD2. In germline, CDR1 is LNHNV, CDR2 YYDKDF (reference sequence). This CDR3 region has 14 residues. V lost 11 bases and J lost 5; bases outside the gene matches: 5. The CDR3 DNA sequence: TGTGCCGTGACTAGCGGGGGGGAGGACAATGAGCAGTTCTTC. Protein sequence: CAVTSGGEDNEQFF.

The V and J genes are TRBV7-9 and TRBJ2-7, with 7 nucleotides matching TRBD1. Per germline, CDR1 SEHNR and CDR2 FQNEAQ (reference sequence). This CDR3 comprises 13 residues. The V and J ends lost 4 bases and 3 bases, in that order; junction bases with no gene match: 3. For the CDR3, the DNA is TGTGCCAGCAGCTCGGGACAGAGCTACGAGCAGTACTTC. This encodes CASSSGQSYEQYF.

V is TRBV6-5 and J is TRBJ2-2; 7 bases are shared with TRBD2. CDR1 and CDR2 (germline): MNHEY, SVGAGI. The CDR3 covers 15 residues. The V gene end was trimmed by 6 bases and the J gene end by 2 bases; junction bases not matched to a gene: 6. For the CDR3, the DNA is TGTGCCAGCAGCCAGTTAGCGGGTAACACCGGGGAGCTGTTTTTT. Translation: CASSQLAGNTGELFF.

The chain is built from TRBV7-9 and TRBJ1-5; possibly TRBD1 for D (6 bases). The length of the CDR3 is 14 residues. CDR1 is SEHNR, CDR2 FQNEAQ, per germline (reference sequence). Trimming cost V 1 base and J 7 bases, with 11 bases left between them. DNA for the CDR3: TGTGCCAGCAGCTTAGGTGGACAGTGGCAGCCCCAGCATTTT. Its translation: CASSLGGQWQPQHF.

The chain carries TRBV27 and TRBJ2-1, with TRBD1 as a possible D gene (6 bases). This CDR3 is built from 13 residues. Trimming took off 10 bases at V and 3 bases at J, with 13 bases between the two ends. CDR1 is MNHEY and CDR2 is SMNVEV in the germline V gene (reference sequence). CDR3: CATRTVNYNEQFF. The CDR3 bases are TGTGCCACTCGGACAGTGAACTACAATGAGCAGTTCTTC.

The chain links TRBV28 to TRBJ2-3; 7 bases fit TRBD1. The CDR3 length is 16 residues. The germline gives CDR1 MDHEN, CDR2 SYDVKM. V dropped 3 bases and J dropped 4; count of bases not matched to a gene: 10. The CDR3 nucleotides are TGTGCCAGCAGTTTCGCCGGGACAGCTGGATCAGATACGCAGTATTTT. This codes for CASSFAGTAGSDTQYF. The full variable domain, rest sourced from reference TRBV28 and TRBJ2-3, is DVKVTQSSRYLVKRTGEKVFLECVQDMDHENMFWYRQDPGLGLRLIYFSYDVKMKEKGDIPEGYSVSREKKERFSLILESASTNQTSMYLCASSFAGTAGSDTQYFGPGTRLTVL.

CDR3: CASSWTGSYGYTF. The CDR3 nucleotides are TGTGCCAGCAGTTGGACAGGGTCCTATGGCTACACCTTC. The J gene is TRBJ1-2, the V gene TRBV6-5, with 8 bases identical to TRBD1. The junction had 2 bases not matched to a gene; V was cut back by 4 bases and J by 4 bases. This CDR3 spans 13 amino acids. In germline, CDR1 is MNHEY, CDR2 SVGAGI.